Listed below are T cell receptor beta chains from one sample, sequenced in a study of response to subunit inactivated influenza vaccine. TCRdb re-derived calls from the RT-PCR reads in MiXCR, one entry per CDR3 protein. The sample includes about 570,000 distinct CDR3 sequences, 11% of them seen just once. These records were also assigned to another study, of T cells expressing NK-cell markers.

The sample was PBMCs from blood, taken on the day of vaccination. Receptors originate from a middle-aged man who received an inactivated influenza vaccine. Each CDR3 is given with its conserved first and last residue. The order of the fields is J gene, V gene, clone size, D gene, CDR3 protein, CDR3 DNA. The D gene is left open where the match is weak. Rows give clone size only sometimes, using once, few, many, or a class for an expanded clone.

J: TRBJ2-7
V: TRBV10-3
size: few
D: TRBD2
CDR3: CAHTWREGYEQYF
DNA: TGTGCCCATACTTGGCGGGAGGGCTACGAGCAGTACTTC

J: TRBJ1-1
V: TRBV9
size: few
D: NA
CDR3: CASSLRQETGTEAFF
DNA: TGTGCCAGCAGCCTCCGACAGGAAACGGGTACTGAAGCTTTCTTT

J: TRBJ2-1
V: TRBV4-3
size: NA
D: TRBD2
CDR3: CASSQDFHRGGRFEQFF
DNA: TGCGCCAGCAGCCAAGATTTTCACCGGGGGGGCCGGTTTGAGCAGTTCTTC

J: TRBJ2-5
V: TRBV30
size: NA
D: NA
CDR3: CAWTTPPKRGIQETQYF
DNA: TGTGCCTGGACCACCCCCCCGAAACGGGGGATACAAGAGACCCAGTACTTC

J: TRBJ1-6
V: TRBV20-1
size: NA
D: NA
CDR3: CSARGTVIPTLHF
DNA: TGCAGTGCCCGGGGGACCGTAATTCCAACCCTCCACTTT

J: TRBJ1-1
V: TRBV28
size: many
D: NA
CDR3: CASRPRGARLPEAFF
DNA: TGTGCCAGCAGGCCCCGGGGGGCCAGGCTACCTGAAGCTTTCTTT

J: TRBJ1-3
V: TRBV29-1
size: NA
D: TRBD1
CDR3: CSVRRGQGASGNTIYF
DNA: TGCAGCGTCCGAAGGGGACAGGGGGCTTCTGGAAACACCATATATTTT

J: TRBJ1-2
V: TRBV28
size: many
D: TRBD1
CDR3: CASSSGGKIYGYTF
DNA: TGTGCCAGCAGTTCAGGGGGCAAAATCTATGGCTACACCTTC

J: TRBJ2-7
V: TRBV28
size: few
D: TRBD1
CDR3: CASRPMNRGLGEQYF
DNA: TGTGCCAGCAGGCCGATGAACAGGGGGCTGGGCGAGCAGTACTTC

J: TRBJ2-1
V: TRBV15
size: NA
D: NA
CDR3: CATSSHRDEIYNEQFF
DNA: TGTGCCACCAGCAGTCACCGGGACGAGATTTACAATGAGCAGTTCTTC

J: TRBJ2-1
V: TRBV7-3
size: many
D: NA
CDR3: CASSSSIGRQFF
DNA: TGTGCCAGCAGCTCCTCGATAGGGAGGCAGTTCTTC

J: TRBJ1-5
V: TRBV28
size: few
D: TRBD1
CDR3: CASSQTGAYQPQHF
DNA: TGTGCCAGCAGTCAGACAGGGGCATATCAGCCCCAGCATTTT

J: TRBJ2-1
V: TRBV20-1
size: many
D: NA
CDR3: CSASGTSRFF
DNA: TGCAGTGCTAGTGGAACTAGCAGGTTCTTC

J: TRBJ2-6
V: TRBV6-5
size: NA
D: TRBD2
CDR3: CASSYLTSLIRSGANVLTF
DNA: TGTGCCAGCAGTTACTTGACTAGCCTAATTCGCTCTGGGGCCAACGTCCTGACTTTC

J: TRBJ2-5
V: TRBV28
size: NA
D: TRBD2
CDR3: CASSLLAGGRNQETQYF
DNA: TGTGCCAGCAGTTTACTAGCGGGGGGGCGAAATCAAGAGACCCAGTACTTC

J: TRBJ1-2
V: TRBV4-3
size: NA
D: NA
CDR3: CASSQDGGRRSGYTF
DNA: TGCGCCAGCAGCCAAGATGGGGGGCGCAGATCAGGCTACACCTTC

J: TRBJ2-7
V: TRBV10-3
size: few
D: TRBD2
CDR3: CAISDWTSEQYF
DNA: TGTGCCATCAGTGACTGGACTAGCGAGCAGTACTTC

J: TRBJ2-7
V: TRBV7-8
size: many
D: NA
CDR3: CASSPTRLADNYEQYF
DNA: TGTGCCAGCAGCCCCACAAGATTAGCGGATAACTACGAGCAGTACTTC

J: TRBJ2-1
V: TRBV12-3/TRBV12-4
size: NA
D: NA
CDR3: CASSPSGPYNEQFF
DNA: TGTGCCAGCAGCCCGAGTGGCCCCTACAATGAGCAGTTCTTC

J: TRBJ2-2
V: TRBV6-1
size: NA
D: NA
CDR3: CASSEVVVIGELFF
DNA: TGTGCCAGCAGTGAAGTGGTAGTGATCGGGGAGCTGTTTTTT

J: TRBJ2-2
V: TRBV5-1
size: many
D: NA
CDR3: CASAIIGELFF
DNA: TGCGCCAGCGCTATTATCGGGGAGCTGTTTTTT

J: TRBJ2-3
V: TRBV11-3
size: few
D: NA
CDR3: CASSLEGGFNTQYF
DNA: TGTGCCAGCAGCTTAGAGGGCGGATTTAATACGCAGTATTTT

J: TRBJ1-2
V: TRBV4-3
size: NA
D: NA
CDR3: CASSQVPDRSGNYGYTF
DNA: TGCGCCAGCAGCCAAGTCCCCGACAGGTCGGGTAACTATGGCTACACCTTC

J: TRBJ1-2
V: TRBV12-3/TRBV12-4
size: few
D: TRBD1
CDR3: CASSLGWTGGYGYTF
DNA: TGTGCCAGCAGTTTAGGGTGGACAGGGGGTTATGGCTACACCTTC

J: TRBJ2-3
V: TRBV11-1
size: NA
D: NA
CDR3: CASSKRESISTDTQYF
DNA: TGTGCCAGCAGCAAACGGGAATCAATATCCACAGATACGCAGTATTTT

J: TRBJ2-1
V: TRBV18
size: few
D: TRBD2
CDR3: CASSPQTSGRGNEQFF
DNA: TGTGCCAGCTCACCTCAGACTAGCGGGAGGGGGAATGAGCAGTTCTTC

J: TRBJ2-3
V: TRBV10-3
size: few
D: NA
CDR3: CASTTGTSTDTQYF
DNA: TGTGCCAGCACGACAGGGACTAGCACAGATACGCAGTATTTT

J: TRBJ2-1
V: TRBV7-9
size: few
D: NA
CDR3: CASSQRISSYNEQFF
DNA: TGTGCCAGCAGCCAGAGGATAAGCTCCTACAATGAGCAGTTCTTC

J: TRBJ2-1
V: TRBV5-1
size: many
D: TRBD1
CDR3: CASSLRQGAGNEQFF
DNA: TGTGCCAGCAGCTTGCGACAGGGGGCGGGAAATGAGCAGTTCTTC

J: TRBJ2-7
V: TRBV5-1
size: many
D: TRBD1
CDR3: CASSLGGTGSYEQYF
DNA: TGCGCCAGCAGCTTGGGCGGGACAGGGTCCTACGAGCAGTACTTC

J: TRBJ2-3
V: TRBV29-1
size: few
D: NA
CDR3: CSVDRENTDTQYF
DNA: TGCAGCGTTGACAGGGAAAACACAGATACGCAGTATTTT

J: TRBJ2-7
V: TRBV25-1
size: NA
D: TRBD1
CDR3: CASGRTGGSYEQYF
DNA: TGTGCCAGCGGGCGGACAGGGGGGTCCTACGAGCAGTACTTC

J: TRBJ1-2
V: TRBV7-2
size: NA
D: TRBD1
CDR3: CASSSWTGGVYGYTF
DNA: TGTGCCAGCAGCTCATGGACAGGGGGGGTTTATGGCTACACCTTC

J: TRBJ2-5
V: TRBV23-1
size: few
D: TRBD1
CDR3: CASSQSSGQGLETQYF
DNA: TGCGCCAGCAGTCAATCCTCCGGACAGGGCCTAGAGACCCAGTACTTC

J: TRBJ2-5
V: TRBV4-3
size: few
D: NA
CDR3: CASSQDFGQFQETQYF
DNA: TGCGCCAGCAGCCAAGATTTTGGGCAGTTCCAAGAGACCCAGTACTTC

J: TRBJ2-1
V: TRBV4-3
size: few
D: NA
CDR3: CASSQVIDTTNEQFF
DNA: TGCGCCAGCAGCCAAGTTATCGATACCACAAATGAGCAGTTCTTC

J: TRBJ2-1
V: TRBV5-1
size: many
D: TRBD2
CDR3: CASSLGASGGYEQFF
DNA: TGCGCCAGCAGCTTGGGCGCTAGCGGCGGGTATGAGCAGTTCTTC

J: TRBJ1-5
V: TRBV28
size: few
D: NA
CDR3: CASRDRPLNQPQHF
DNA: TGTGCCAGCAGAGACAGGCCGCTCAATCAGCCCCAGCATTTT

J: TRBJ2-5
V: TRBV27
size: few
D: NA
CDR3: CASSLLLSSTTPETQYF
DNA: TGTGCCAGCAGCCTCCTTCTGTCGTCGACCACCCCCGAGACCCAGTACTTC

J: TRBJ2-5
V: TRBV7-9
size: NA
D: NA
CDR3: CASSLRSGGVETQYF
DNA: TGTGCCAGCAGCTTAAGGTCCGGGGGCGTAGAGACCCAGTACTTC

J: TRBJ2-3
V: TRBV30
size: NA
D: NA
CDR3: CAWSETLSTDTQYF
DNA: TGTGCCTGGAGTGAGACCCTAAGCACAGATACGCAGTATTTT

J: TRBJ1-4
V: TRBV5-1
size: few
D: TRBD1
CDR3: CASSLNRGRDEKLFF
DNA: TGCGCCAGCAGCTTGAACAGGGGGCGCGATGAAAAACTGTTTTTT

J: TRBJ2-3
V: TRBV20-1
size: few
D: TRBD1
CDR3: CSATGQGKLDTQYF
DNA: TGCAGTGCTACTGGACAGGGAAAGTTAGATACGCAGTATTTT

J: TRBJ1-1
V: TRBV3-1
size: few
D: NA
CDR3: CASSQWNTEAFF
DNA: TGTGCCAGCAGCCAGTGGAACACTGAAGCTTTCTTT

J: TRBJ1-1
V: TRBV7-2
size: few
D: NA
CDR3: CASSSAGRTTEAFF
DNA: TGTGCCAGCAGCTCGGCAGGGCGAACAACTGAAGCTTTCTTT

J: TRBJ2-7
V: TRBV5-1
size: few
D: NA
CDR3: CASSHTPDGTYEQYF
DNA: TGCGCCAGCAGCCATACCCCCGACGGTACCTACGAGCAGTACTTC

J: TRBJ2-6
V: TRBV20-1
size: few
D: NA
CDR3: CSARAVGGANVLTF
DNA: TGCAGTGCCCGGGCCGTAGGGGGGGCCAACGTCCTGACTTTC

J: TRBJ2-1
V: TRBV5-6
size: NA
D: TRBD2
CDR3: CASSLRSGGRTVGDEQFF
DNA: TGTGCCAGCAGCTTGCGTAGCGGGGGACGAACGGTGGGCGATGAGCAGTTCTTC

J: TRBJ1-2
V: TRBV6-5
size: NA
D: NA
CDR3: CASSSGKGGINYGYTF
DNA: TGTGCCAGCAGTTCGGGAAAGGGTGGAATAAACTATGGCTACACCTTC

J: TRBJ2-7
V: TRBV5-1
size: NA
D: TRBD1
CDR3: CASSSGQDYEQYF
DNA: TGCGCCAGCAGCTCGGGACAGGACTACGAGCAGTACTTC

J: TRBJ2-1
V: TRBV28
size: few
D: TRBD2
CDR3: CASRTLAGANEQFF
DNA: TGTGCCAGCAGAACCCTAGCGGGAGCCAATGAGCAGTTCTTC

J: TRBJ2-7
V: TRBV5-1
size: few
D: NA
CDR3: CASSLRTATYEQYF
DNA: TGCGCCAGCAGCCTACGGACAGCAACCTACGAGCAGTACTTC

J: TRBJ2-1
V: TRBV12-3/TRBV12-4
size: many
D: NA
CDR3: CASSFDTSSYNEQFF
DNA: TGTGCCAGCAGTTTTGACACCAGCTCCTACAATGAGCAGTTCTTC

J: TRBJ1-2
V: TRBV4-3
size: many
D: NA
CDR3: CASSQMGGNYGYTF
DNA: TGCGCCAGCAGCCAAATGGGGGGGAACTATGGCTACACCTTC

J: TRBJ2-2
V: TRBV29-1
size: NA
D: NA
CDR3: CSVEEATGELFF
DNA: TGCAGCGTTGAAGAGGCGACCGGGGAGCTGTTTTTT

J: TRBJ1-1
V: TRBV12-3/TRBV12-4
size: many
D: TRBD1
CDR3: CASSRAGTGTEAFF
DNA: TGTGCCAGCAGTCGAGCCGGGACAGGGACTGAAGCTTTCTTT

J: TRBJ2-1
V: TRBV6-5
size: NA
D: TRBD2
CDR3: CASSYTSVHNEQFF
DNA: TGTGCCAGCAGTTATACTAGCGTACACAATGAGCAGTTCTTC

J: TRBJ2-1
V: TRBV6-2/TRBV6-3
size: few
D: TRBD2
CDR3: CASSYSAGLAGNEQFF
DNA: TGTGCCAGCAGTTACTCAGCGGGACTAGCGGGCAATGAGCAGTTCTTC

J: TRBJ1-5
V: TRBV27
size: NA
D: TRBD1
CDR3: CASSRQGQGMQPQHF
DNA: TGTGCCAGCAGTAGACAGGGACAGGGGATGCAGCCCCAGCATTTT